What follows describes a single TCR beta chain. What this receptor recognizes is not known. Base qualities are not provided; no much larger clone lies one nucleotide away. The source of the sample is a study of cytomegalovirus exposure and HLA in healthy donors listed by TCRdb under 2017. Turning to the overall study: In an earlier analysis of 450 to 750 of the donors, under 300 Gb of sequence data and 100 million or so unique TCR beta sequences from some 170 million T cells were reported. Donor age, sex, ethnicity and CMV serostatus were compiled together with the repertoire data. The aim of the study was to test whether cataloging public T cell receptors could identify signatures of past pathogen exposure. High-throughput TCR immunosequencing, statistical association of individual TCRs with disease status, and machine learning were combined to predict cytomegalovirus infection status. Rather than drawing on any new phenotypic data, the later analysis identified candidate immune exposures from TCR beta sequences and the way those sequences occurred across donors. Typing coverage varied by locus: roughly 629-630 donors for A, B, C, DRB1 and DQB1; 500 to 550 for DQA1; more than 600 for DPA1; 450 to 480 for DPB1. Using immunosequencing, the study profiled T cell repertoires from about 620 subjects and related those repertoires to cytomegalovirus serostatus. All discovery cohort repertoires had been generated using a single sequencing platform. A handful of DR-DQ haplotypes were handled as single units for association and clustering because linkage in the cohort was strong. A later analysis re-analyzed previously published TCR beta repertoires from about 600 donors and added high-resolution HLA genotyping to study TCR occurrence patterns. Among the 398 genotyped donors, approximately 82% belonged to the genetic ancestry cluster associated with self-reported Caucasian donors. Class I and class II HLA loci were covered by the typing at four-digit resolution. Along with the approximately 650-subject first cohort, a separate validation cohort of around 110 different subjects was used. Among about 400 genotyped donors of the cohort, an average of about 240,000 unique TCR beta nucleotide sequences was sequenced per donor, of which 15% to 20% were non-productive. An early release that covered roughly 600 HLA-typed donors contained around 330 gigabases of sequencing data and tens of millions of unique TCR sequences. To decide whether each TCR beta V gene segment behaved as functional or pseudogenic, an earlier analysis of some 580 of the donors relied on high-throughput TCR beta sequencing. A later genetic analysis took genome-wide SNP genotypes for about three fifths of the 666 donors and used that subset as a discovery cohort. Paper-wide results and their limitations: A further reported finding was that TCR beta sequences accurately predicted the HLA-A and HLA-B alleles for most subjects in the first cohort. Presence/absence analyses assumed roughly uniform sequencing depth across donors, an assumption that may not hold. The only immune exposure information available for the cohort was CMV serostatus. The authors suggested that the approach could potentially be extended to other disease states and immunological phenotypes. Because counts were too low, seventeen rarely observed V segments, including chromosome 9 orphons, were excluded from the earlier analysis of 587 of the donors. A group of highly shared sequence variants was considered likely to be a technical artifact of the sequencing pipeline. In vitro tests confirmed that a few of the cytomegalovirus-associated TCR beta chains recognize cytomegalovirus antigens. Linkage disequilibrium might explain the correlated functional status among segregating V segments, but an unknown experimental factor could not be excluded. A later analysis found that most CMV-associated TCR beta chains appeared HLA-restricted, with HLA associations seemingly driven largely by CMV exposure. Compared with the roughly 670-donor mean, donors in an Asian-associated ancestry cluster had fewer N-insertions in productive TCRs, according to a later genetic analysis. According to a later analysis, TCR association rates differed among HLA loci, with DRB1 alleles showing the most associated TCRs and HLA-C alleles showing the fewest. Some IMGT-functional V segments, including TRBV6-2 and TRBV6-3, could not be told apart with the 87-base-pair reads, so those segments were excluded. Because HLA typing was missing for some donors at each locus, association tests included only the typed subset. While some public TCRs were present in many individuals, most TCR sequences turned up only very rarely across donors. V-gene and J-gene trimming of TCR beta chains was associated with a missense DCLRE1C variant in a later genetic analysis, and the association was replicated in an independent cohort. In this cohort, only TCR beta chains were sequenced, and detectable features were limited by the absence of alpha or paired-chain data. In an earlier analysis of around 500 of the donors, most TCR beta V segments appeared in productive rearrangements about 87% or about 30% of the time, broadly matching IMGT annotations. In a later analysis, several top co-occurrence clusters were reported to appear linked to parvovirus B19, influenza, CMV and Epstein-Barr virus. A later analysis found that HLA-associated TCR beta chains were more clonally expanded and had lower generation probabilities than equally common non-associated chains. The study gave a list of roughly 150 TCR beta chains associated with cytomegalovirus. When HLA alleles, especially DR and DQ, strongly co-occurred, TCR associations were difficult to assign to individual alleles. In a later analysis, around 15,000 TCR beta sequences were associated with specific HLA alleles at a false discovery rate of 0.05. In both the original and validation cohorts, the classifier was reported to diagnose cytomegalovirus status with high specificity and sensitivity.

Counted from cysteine to phenylalanine, this CDR3 has 18 amino acids. Of the read, only the CDR3 DNA is kept; its 54 bases are in frame from base 1. The V end gives up 0 bases and the J end 0 bases, leaving 9 bases in the junction not matched to a gene. The germline V gene (reference sequence) specifies LNHNV as CDR1 and YYDKDF as CDR2. The cohort comprised 670 or so healthy bone marrow donors. At the time of sampling, all cohort members were nominally healthy, though unrecorded immune exposures were likely present. The donor tested CMV seronegative, placing the donor among the 300 to 400 seronegative members of the cohort. A peripheral blood sample was provided by each donor, and peripheral blood mononuclear cells were used for TCR beta sequencing. Genomic DNA extraction from the blood cell samples was performed with the Qiagen DNeasy Blood Extraction Kit. The library was prepared using the immunoSEQ multiplex PCR assay. For the multiplex PCR, a mixture combining 60 forward primers for TCR Vbeta segments and 13 reverse primers for TCR Jbeta segments was used. The CDR3 region of rearranged TCR beta genes was amplified from genomic DNA with a multiplex PCR assay. The amplified TCR beta libraries were sequenced on the Illumina HiSeq System as 87-base-pair reads. The study's processing was this. A later analysis tallied some 79 million unique TCR beta chains across the 666 repertoires, and some 10 million of those chains were shared by two or more donors. Raw reads were error-corrected and collapsed into unique sequences with a nearest-neighbor algorithm that merged closely related sequences to remove PCR and sequencing errors. V, D and J gene segments were assigned by aligning CDR3 sequences to IMGT reference sequences. For a sequence to be retained, a match of at least six nucleotides to both a V gene segment and a J gene segment was required. A rearrangement was called productive if the CDR3 had no stop codons and remained in frame with V and J, and every other rearrangement was called non-productive. Following IMGT convention, CDR3 was defined as the stretch from the second conserved V-encoded cysteine up to the conserved J-encoded phenylalanine. In an earlier analysis of 550 to 650 of the donors, sequences lacking an unambiguous match to a single V gene segment were excluded. In an earlier analysis of roughly 600 of the donors, a V segment was called functional when productive rearrangements were above 56.7%, and segregating when the standard deviation between donors exceeded 5%. To diagnose cytomegalovirus status from the catalog of TCR beta chain sequences, a statistical classification framework was built. V and J gene assignment, in a later analysis, came from comparing TCR nucleotide sequences with IMGT/GENE-DB human TR gene sequences. Using the TCRdist pipeline, a later analysis assigned CDR3 sequences along with most-parsimonious VDJ recombination scenarios. In a later analysis, each TCR beta chain was defined by its CDR3 amino acid sequence together with its V-gene family, and reads without a unique V-gene family were excluded. To address suspected cross-contamination and a sequencing artifact, a later analysis removed roughly 640 highly shared, low-generation-probability nucleotide sequences. In a later analysis, a clonal expansion index was calculated for each public chain from normalized within-repertoire ranks of inferred template counts. Generation probabilities in a later analysis came from a VDJ recombination model fitted to out-of-frame rearrangements, and those results were checked against IGoR. In a later analysis, hypergeometric tests were used to score TCR-TCR, TCR-HLA and TCR-CMV co-occurrence, with a repertoire-size bias correction applied to TCR pairs. In a later analysis, false discovery rates were estimated by permuting HLA or CMV assignments 20 times. In a later analysis, co-occurring TCRs were grouped using DBSCAN, with TCRdist sequence similarity added in when clustering inside HLA-allele-positive subsets. Repertoires with fewer than 30,000 or more than 120,000 public chains were left out of co-occurrence clustering, as were five repertoires with anomalous nucleotide sharing. What TCRdb holds here is the immuneACCESS table cut down to in-frame rearrangements. Part of the clones is not present; checked against another copy, under half of the missing clones reflect an unresolved V gene, and the others are unexplained. From that table come the V and J calls and clone size; the DNA was used to work out D and trimming. A total of 100,000 to 150,000 clones appear in this sample, approximately 83% of them only once. The ten largest clones add up to 1% to 1.5% of the sample.

The chain joins TRBV15 to TRBJ2-7, with TRBD2 matching 9 junction bases. The sequenced sample was PBMCs. This TCR was recovered from a girl aged 2 to 9 in good health and CMV-seronegative. The CDR3 amino acid sequence is: CATSRDLLLAGNSYEQYF. DNA sequence: TGTGCCACCAGCAGAGACCTACTACTAGCGGGCAACTCCTACGAGCAGTACTTC.